Sequencing of this T cell receptor (beta chain) was carried out in a study of CD8+ T cells in alopecia areata. Overall study: Grafting placed skin from approximately 6-13-month-old C3H/HeJ donors with spontaneous alopecia onto approximately 6-11-week-old female C3H/HeJ mice. General study points: In lesional scalp, particularly from alopecia totalis/universalis, clonality was higher than in normal scalp. Besides other cells, scalp samples also yield sequences of resident alphabeta T cells from normal skin. In patients, TCRs were shared less clearly than in mice, and HLA may possibly be involved.

The CDR3 is 15 residues long. The J segment lost 3 bases and the V segment lost 0 bases, leaving 0 bases of the junction unmatched. Germline V lookup: CDR1 NNHNN, CDR2 SYGAGS (reference sequence). Extracted RNA was reverse transcribed into cDNA, the sequencing template. Measured with immunoSEQ multiplex PCR; TCRdb has only the in-frame clones, and not every one. The repertoire consists of about 120,000 clones, none detected only once. The sample holds many counts of this clone. No antigen is known for it. TCRdb's protein and the translated DNA diverge at residue 12; the protein reported here is the translation of the DNA. Gene names refer to mouse genes. The read ends 3 residues early relative to the CDR3; the germline J gene fills the gap.

The sequence came from a C3H/HeJ mouse with alopecia areata. The mouse line has the MHC haplotype H2-k. V and J are TRBV13-2 and TRBJ1-6, with 7 nucleotides matching TRBD1. TRBJ1-6 is designated an ORF whose function remains uncertain. The sample consisted of lesional skin. CDR3 residues: CASGDGDSYNSPLYF. CDR3 DNA (partial): TGTGCCAGCGGTGATGGGGACAGCTATAATTCGCCC.